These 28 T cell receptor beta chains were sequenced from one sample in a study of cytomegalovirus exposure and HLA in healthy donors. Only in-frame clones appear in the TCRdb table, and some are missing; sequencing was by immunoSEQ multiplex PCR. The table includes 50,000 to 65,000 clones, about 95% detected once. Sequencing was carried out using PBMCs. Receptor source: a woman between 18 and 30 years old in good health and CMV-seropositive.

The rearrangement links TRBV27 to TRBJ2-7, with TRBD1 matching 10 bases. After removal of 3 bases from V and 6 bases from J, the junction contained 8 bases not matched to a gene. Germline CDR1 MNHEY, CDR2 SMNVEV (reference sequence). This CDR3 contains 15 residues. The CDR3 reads CASSFRQGALSEQYF. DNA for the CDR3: TGTGCCAGCAGTTTCAGACAGGGGGCTCTCTCCGAGCAGTACTTC.

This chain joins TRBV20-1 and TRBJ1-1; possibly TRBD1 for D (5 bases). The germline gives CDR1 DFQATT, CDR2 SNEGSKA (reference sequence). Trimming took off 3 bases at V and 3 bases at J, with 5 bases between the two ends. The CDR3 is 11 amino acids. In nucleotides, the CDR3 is TGCAGTGCTAGCAGGGACACTGAAGCTTTCTTT. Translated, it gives CSASRDTEAFF.

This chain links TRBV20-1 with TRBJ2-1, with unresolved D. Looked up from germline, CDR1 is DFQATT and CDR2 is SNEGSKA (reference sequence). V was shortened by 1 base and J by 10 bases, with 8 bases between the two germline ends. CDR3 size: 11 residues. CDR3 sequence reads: CSARGSGEQFF. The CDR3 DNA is TGCAGTGCTAGAGGGTCCGGGGAGCAGTTCTTC.

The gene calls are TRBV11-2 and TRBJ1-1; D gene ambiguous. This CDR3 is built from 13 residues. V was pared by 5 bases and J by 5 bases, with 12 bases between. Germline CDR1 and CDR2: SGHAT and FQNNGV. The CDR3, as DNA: TGTGCCAGCAGCGAACGCCGCGTAACTGAAGCTTTCTTT. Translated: CASSERRVTEAFF.

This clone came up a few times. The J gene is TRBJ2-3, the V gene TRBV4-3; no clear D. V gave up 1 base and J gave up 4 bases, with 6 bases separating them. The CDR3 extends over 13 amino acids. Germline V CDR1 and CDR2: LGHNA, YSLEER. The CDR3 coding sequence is TGCGCCAGCAGCCAAGTGCGTCCAGATACGCAGTATTTT. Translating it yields CASSQVRPDTQYF.

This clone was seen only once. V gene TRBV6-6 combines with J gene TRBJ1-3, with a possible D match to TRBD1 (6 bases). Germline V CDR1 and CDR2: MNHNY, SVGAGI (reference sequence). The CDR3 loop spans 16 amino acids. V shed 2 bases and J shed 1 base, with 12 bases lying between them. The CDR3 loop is CASSYLNRASGNTIYF. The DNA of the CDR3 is TGTGCCAGCAGTTACCTAAACAGGGCATCTGGAAACACCATATATTTT.

CDR3 amino acids: CASKRQYNEKLFF. The CDR3 nucleotides read TGCGCCAGCAAGCGGCAGTATAATGAAAAACTGTTTTTT. The chain recombines TRBV10-2 with TRBJ1-4; D is unresolved. Germline loops: CDR1 WSHSY, CDR2 SAAADI. Deletions cut 7 bases from V and 4 bases from J, with 10 bases between. This CDR3 comprises 13 residues.

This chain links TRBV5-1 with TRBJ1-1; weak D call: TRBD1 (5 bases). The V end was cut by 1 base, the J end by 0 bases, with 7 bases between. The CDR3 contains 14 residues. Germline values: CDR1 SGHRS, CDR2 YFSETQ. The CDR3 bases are TGCGCCAGCAGCTTGAGCAGGGTGAACACTGAAGCTTTCTTT. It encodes CASSLSRVNTEAFF.

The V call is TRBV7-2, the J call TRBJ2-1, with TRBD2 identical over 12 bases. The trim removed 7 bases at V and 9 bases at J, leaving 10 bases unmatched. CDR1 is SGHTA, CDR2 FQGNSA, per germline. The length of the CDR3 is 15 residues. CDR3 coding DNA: TGTGCCAGCACCCCAACTAGCGGGAGGTTTAGTGAGCAGTTCTTC. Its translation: CASTPTSGRFSEQFF.

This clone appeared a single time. CDR3 bases: TGTGCCAGCAGTTATTACGGGGGGGTCGGCCAAGAGACCCAGTACTTC. Protein product: CASSYYGGVGQETQYF. The chain links TRBV6-5 to TRBJ2-5; TRBD2 matches 8 bases. The CDR3 totals 16 residues. Germline CDR1 is MNHEY and CDR2 is SVGAGI. V lost 3 bases and J lost 1; bases outside the gene matches: 7.

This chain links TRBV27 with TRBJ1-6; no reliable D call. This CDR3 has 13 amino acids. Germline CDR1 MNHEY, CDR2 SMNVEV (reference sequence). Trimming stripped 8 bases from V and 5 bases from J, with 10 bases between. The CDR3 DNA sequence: TGTGCCAGCTCAGACATCCATAATTCACCCCTCCACTTT. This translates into CASSDIHNSPLHF.

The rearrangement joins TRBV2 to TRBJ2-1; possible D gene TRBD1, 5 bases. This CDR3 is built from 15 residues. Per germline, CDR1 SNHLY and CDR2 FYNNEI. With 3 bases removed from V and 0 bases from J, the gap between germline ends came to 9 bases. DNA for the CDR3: TGTGCCAGCAGTGACAGGGCGCGCTCCTACAATGAGCAGTTCTTC. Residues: CASSDRARSYNEQFF.

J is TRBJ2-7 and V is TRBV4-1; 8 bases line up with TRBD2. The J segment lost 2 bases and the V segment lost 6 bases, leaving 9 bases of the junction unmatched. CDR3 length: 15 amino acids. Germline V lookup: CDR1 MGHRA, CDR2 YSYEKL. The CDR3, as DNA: TGCGCCAGCAGTTCAACTAGCGGAGTTCCCTACGAGCAGTACTTC. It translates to CASSSTSGVPYEQYF.

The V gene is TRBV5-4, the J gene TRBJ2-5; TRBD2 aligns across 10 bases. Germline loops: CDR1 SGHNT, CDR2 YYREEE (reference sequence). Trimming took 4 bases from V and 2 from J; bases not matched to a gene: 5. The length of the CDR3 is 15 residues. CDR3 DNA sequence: TGTGCCAGCAGCCCTAGCGGGGGCAGACAAGAGACCCAGTACTTC. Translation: CASSPSGGRQETQYF.

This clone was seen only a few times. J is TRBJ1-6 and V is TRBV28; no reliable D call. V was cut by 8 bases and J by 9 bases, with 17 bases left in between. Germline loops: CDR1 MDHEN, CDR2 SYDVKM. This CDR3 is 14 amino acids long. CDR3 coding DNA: TGTGCCAGCCTATATTCGGTGGGAGTTTCACCCCTCCACTTT. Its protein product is CASLYSVGVSPLHF.

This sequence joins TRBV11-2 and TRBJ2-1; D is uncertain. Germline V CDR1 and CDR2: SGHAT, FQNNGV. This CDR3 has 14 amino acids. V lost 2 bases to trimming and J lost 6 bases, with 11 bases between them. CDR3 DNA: TGTGCCAGCAGCTTATTTACGGCGGCCAATGAGCAGTTCTTC. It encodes CASSLFTAANEQFF.

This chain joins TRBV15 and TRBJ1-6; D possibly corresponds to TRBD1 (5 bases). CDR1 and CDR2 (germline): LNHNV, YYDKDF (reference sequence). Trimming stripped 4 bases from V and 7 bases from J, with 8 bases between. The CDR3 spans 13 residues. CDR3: CATSIYRNSPLHF. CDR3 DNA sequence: TGTGCCACCAGCATATACAGGAATTCACCCCTCCACTTT. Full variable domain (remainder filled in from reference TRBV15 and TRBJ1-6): DAMVIQNPRYQVTQFGKPVTLSCSQTLNHNVMYWYQQKSSQAPKLLFHYYDKDFNNEADTPDNFQSRRPNTSFCFLDIRSPGLGDTAMYLCATSIYRNSPLHFGNGTRLTVT.

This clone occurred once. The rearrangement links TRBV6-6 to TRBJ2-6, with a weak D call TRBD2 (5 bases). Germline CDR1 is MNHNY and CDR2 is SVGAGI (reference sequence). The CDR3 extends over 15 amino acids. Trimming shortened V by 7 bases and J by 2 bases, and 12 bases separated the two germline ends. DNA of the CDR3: TGTGCCAGCAACCTAGCCCCCCCTGGGGCCAACGTCCTGACTTTC. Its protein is CASNLAPPGANVLTF.

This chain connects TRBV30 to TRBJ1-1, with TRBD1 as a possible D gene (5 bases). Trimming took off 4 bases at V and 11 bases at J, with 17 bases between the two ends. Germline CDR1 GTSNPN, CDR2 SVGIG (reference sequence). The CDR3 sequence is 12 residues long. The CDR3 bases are TGTGCCTGGAATCTTGGGCAGGGAACGGCTTTCTTT. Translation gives CAWNLGQGTAFF.

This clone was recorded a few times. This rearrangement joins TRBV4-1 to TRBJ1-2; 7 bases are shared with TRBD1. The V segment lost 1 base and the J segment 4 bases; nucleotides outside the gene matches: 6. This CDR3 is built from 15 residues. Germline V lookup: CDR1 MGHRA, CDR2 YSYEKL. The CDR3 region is CASSQVVSGGYGYTF. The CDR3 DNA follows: TGCGCCAGCAGCCAAGTTGTCTCAGGGGGCTATGGCTACACCTTC.

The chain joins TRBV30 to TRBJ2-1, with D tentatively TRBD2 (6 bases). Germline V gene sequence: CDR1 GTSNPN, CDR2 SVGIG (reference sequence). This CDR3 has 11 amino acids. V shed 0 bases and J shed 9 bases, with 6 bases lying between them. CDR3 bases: TGTGCCTGGAGTGTGGGGGGTGAGCAGTTCTTC. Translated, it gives CAWSVGGEQFF.

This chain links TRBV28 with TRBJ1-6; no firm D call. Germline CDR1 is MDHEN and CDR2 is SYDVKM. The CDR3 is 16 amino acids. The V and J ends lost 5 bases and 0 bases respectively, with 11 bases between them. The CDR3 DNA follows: TGTGCCAGCAGTCCCGAAGGGAGCTCCTATAATTCACCCCTCCACTTT. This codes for CASSPEGSSYNSPLHF.

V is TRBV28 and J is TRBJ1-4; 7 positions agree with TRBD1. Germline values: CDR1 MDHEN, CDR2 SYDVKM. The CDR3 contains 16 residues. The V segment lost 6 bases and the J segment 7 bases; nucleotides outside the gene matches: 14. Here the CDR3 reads CASRPTGVGRSEKLFF. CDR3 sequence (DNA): TGTGCCAGCAGGCCAACAGGGGTGGGACGTAGTGAAAAACTGTTTTTT.

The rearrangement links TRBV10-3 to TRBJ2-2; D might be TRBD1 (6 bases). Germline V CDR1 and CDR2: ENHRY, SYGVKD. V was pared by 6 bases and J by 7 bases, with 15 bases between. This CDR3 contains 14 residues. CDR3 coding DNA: TGTGCCATCAGATCACAGGGAGATAACGGGGAGCTGTTTTTT. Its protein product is CAIRSQGDNGELFF.

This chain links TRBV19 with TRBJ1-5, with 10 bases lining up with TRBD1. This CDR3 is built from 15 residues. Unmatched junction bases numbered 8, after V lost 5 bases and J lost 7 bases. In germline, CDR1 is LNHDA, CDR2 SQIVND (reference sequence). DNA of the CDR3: TGTGCCAGTAGTGGATCCGGGACAGGGGTACAGCCCCAGCATTTT. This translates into CASSGSGTGVQPQHF.

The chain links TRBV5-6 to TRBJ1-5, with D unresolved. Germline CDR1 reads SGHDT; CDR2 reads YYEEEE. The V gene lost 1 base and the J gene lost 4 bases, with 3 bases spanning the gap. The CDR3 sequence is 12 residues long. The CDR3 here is CASSLLNQPQHF. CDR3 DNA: TGTGCCAGCAGCTTGCTGAATCAGCCCCAGCATTTT.

DNA for the CDR3: TGTGCCAGCAGCAAAGGACAGAGAAGGGAAGCTTTCTTT. Translation gives CASSKGQRREAFF. The chain uses TRBV7-2 and TRBJ1-1; perhaps TRBD1 as D (6 bases). V was shortened by 5 bases and J by 8 bases, with 15 bases between the two germline ends. Per germline, CDR1 SGHTA and CDR2 FQGNSA. This CDR3 is built from 13 residues. The whole variable domain, remainder taken from reference TRBV7-2 and TRBJ1-1, is GAGVSQSPSNKVTEKGKDVELRCDPISGHTALYWYRQSLGQGLEFLIYFQGNSAPDKSGLPSDRFSAERTGGSVSTLTIQRTQQEDSAVYLCASSKGQRREAFFGQGTRLTVV.

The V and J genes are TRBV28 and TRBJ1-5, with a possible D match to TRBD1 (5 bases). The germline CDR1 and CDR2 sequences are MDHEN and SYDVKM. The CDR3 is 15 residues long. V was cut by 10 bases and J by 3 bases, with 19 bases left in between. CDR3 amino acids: CATLSRRQPNQPQHF. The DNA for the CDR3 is TGTGCCACCCTGAGTCGTCGACAGCCCAATCAGCCCCAGCATTTT.